Listed here are 26 T cell receptor beta chains from one sample, sequenced in a study of cytomegalovirus exposure and HLA in healthy donors. Libraries were prepared by immunoSEQ multiplex PCR; TCRdb keeps only in-frame clonotypes and omits some of them. In the table there are about 240,000 clones, approximately 83% of which are singletons. Sequenced input: PBMCs. Receptors were obtained from a woman aged 30 to 39 in good health and CMV-seropositive.

The V gene is TRBV27, the J gene TRBJ2-7, with TRBD1 as a possible D gene (5 bases). CDR1 is MNHEY and CDR2 is SMNVEV in the germline V gene (reference sequence). CDR3 length: 17 residues. Trimming took off 5 bases at V and 1 base at J, with 21 bases between the two ends. The CDR3 region is CASSPSFSDRSSYEQYF. CDR3 nucleotides: TGTGCCAGCAGTCCTAGTTTTTCCGACAGAAGTTCCTACGAGCAGTACTTC.

The chain carries TRBV7-2 and TRBJ2-5, with TRBD1 matching over 8 bases. Germline CDR1 reads SGHTA; CDR2 reads FQGNSA. The length of the CDR3 is 17 residues. V lost 1 base to trimming and J lost 4 bases; unmatched junction nucleotides: 11. The CDR3 bases are TGTGCCAGCAGCTTAGGGACAGGGTTATCGATAGGAGAGACCCAGTACTTC. Translated: CASSLGTGLSIGETQYF.

CDR3 DNA sequence: TGCGCCAGCGAGGACGGGAGGGCCATTGGGGCCAACGTCCTGACTTTC. This gives the protein CASEDGRAIGANVLTF. The gene calls are TRBV5-1 and TRBJ2-6; 8 positions agree with TRBD2. Unmatched junction bases numbered 9, after V lost 7 bases and J lost 3 bases. This CDR3 comprises 16 residues. Germline assignment: CDR1 SGHRS and CDR2 YFSETQ.

This rearrangement joins TRBV7-2 to TRBJ2-7, with 8 positions matching TRBD1. This CDR3 contains 15 residues. CDR1 is SGHTA, CDR2 FQGNSA, per germline. Trimming cost V 4 bases and J 3 bases; bases outside gene matches: 8. The CDR3 spells CASSSDRDRHYEQYF. The CDR3 nucleotides are TGTGCCAGCAGCTCCGACCGGGACAGGCACTACGAGCAGTACTTC.

The chain links TRBV15 to TRBJ1-2, with D possibly being TRBD1 (6 bases). V shed 5 bases and J shed 7 bases, with 20 bases lying between them. The V gene's germline CDR1 is LNHNV and CDR2 YYDKDF (reference sequence). The CDR3 extends over 15 amino acids. The CDR3 region has the DNA TGTGCCACCAGCCTAGACAGGAATATAAAGTTTGGCTACACCTTC. Residues: CATSLDRNIKFGYTF.

The chain employs TRBV6-1 and TRBJ1-1; D is undetermined. V lost 3 bases to trimming and J lost 0 bases, with 5 bases between them. The CDR3 is made up of 13 amino acids. In germline, CDR1 is MNHNS, CDR2 SASEGT. The CDR3 DNA is TGTGCCAGCAGTGAGTCAATGAACACTGAAGCTTTCTTT. It specifies CASSESMNTEAFF.

The V gene is TRBV5-4, the J gene TRBJ2-7; 14 bases are a match to TRBD2. The length of the CDR3 is 16 residues. V shed 5 bases and J 7 bases; nucleotides not matched to a gene: 11. The germline CDR1 and CDR2 sequences are SGHNT and YYREEE (reference sequence). The CDR3 DNA is TGTGCCAGCAGTTCCGGGACTAGCGGGAGCCTAGGGGAGCAGTACTTC. Translated: CASSSGTSGSLGEQYF.

The chain combines TRBV7-9 with TRBJ2-2; 9 bases line up with TRBD1. Germline values: CDR1 SEHNR, CDR2 FQNEAQ (reference sequence). The CDR3 has 16 amino acids. V was clipped by 5 bases and J by 5 bases; unmatched bases: 9. CDR3 sequence reads: CASSTNRGRGTGELFF. The CDR3 DNA reads TGTGCCAGCAGCACCAACAGGGGGCGCGGGACCGGGGAGCTGTTTTTT.

This rearrangement joins TRBV7-3 to TRBJ2-2; D unresolved. CDR1 and CDR2 (germline): SGHTA, FQGTGA. This CDR3 is built from 15 residues. V was shortened by 4 bases and J by 2 bases, with 11 bases between the two germline ends. CDR3 coding DNA: TGTGCCAGCAGCTCAAATTACAGAAACACCGGGGAGCTGTTTTTT. Its protein is CASSSNYRNTGELFF.

The chain uses TRBV11-2 and TRBJ2-7; 7 bases fit TRBD1. The ends lost 1 base at V and 0 bases at J; junction bases unmatched: 9. Germline V CDR1 and CDR2: SGHAT, FQNNGV. CDR3 length equals 17 residues. The CDR3 coding sequence is TGTGCCAGCAGCTTAGTTCTCGTAGGACAGGTCTCCTACGAGCAGTACTTC. Amino acids: CASSLVLVGQVSYEQYF.

The CDR3 coding sequence is TGCGCCAGCAGCCCCCCCACAACGAACACTGAAGCTTTCTTT. It translates to CASSPPTTNTEAFF. V gene TRBV5-1 combines with J gene TRBJ1-1; D remains ambiguous. Per the germline V gene, CDR1 is SGHRS and CDR2 is YFSETQ. CDR3 length equals 14 residues. Deletions cut 4 bases from V and 1 base from J, with 11 bases between.

V gene TRBV7-6 combines with J gene TRBJ2-5, with D possibly matching TRBD2 (6 bases). CDR1 SGHVS and CDR2 FNYEAQ come from the germline V gene. The CDR3 has 15 amino acids. V shed 1 base and J shed 2 bases, with 11 bases lying between them. In DNA, the CDR3 is TGTGCCAGCAGCTTAGGAACCGGGACTCAAGAGACCCAGTACTTC. Its translation: CASSLGTGTQETQYF.

The chain carries TRBV6-6 and TRBJ2-7, with D possibly being TRBD2 (5 bases). This CDR3 has 14 residues. Trimming shortened V by 2 bases and J by 7 bases, and 15 bases separated the two germline ends. The germline V gene encodes CDR1 MNHNY and CDR2 SVGAGI (reference sequence). The CDR3 DNA reads as TGTGCCAGCAGTTACGAGGACTGGAGCCTGGAGCAGTACTTC. Protein sequence: CASSYEDWSLEQYF.

The chain uses TRBV25-1 and TRBJ2-1; tentative D call: TRBD1 (6 bases). The CDR3 has 15 amino acids. Trimming left V 3 bases short and J 5 bases short, with 14 bases between. Per the germline V gene, CDR1 is MGHDK and CDR2 is SYGVNS. The CDR3 loop reads CASSENRVAHNEQFF. The CDR3 DNA sequence: TGTGCCAGCAGTGAGAACAGGGTGGCACACAATGAGCAGTTCTTC.

The rearrangement joins TRBV6-5 to TRBJ2-5, with 7 bases lining up with TRBD1. Germline V lookup: CDR1 MNHEY, CDR2 SVGAGI. The CDR3 sequence is 12 residues long. The J segment lost 4 bases and the V segment lost 7 bases, leaving 3 bases of the junction unmatched. The CDR3 sequence is CASTDRRETQYF. In DNA form, the CDR3 reads TGTGCCAGCACGGACAGGAGAGAGACCCAGTACTTC.

V usage is TRBV4-1 and J usage is TRBJ2-4, with 12 nucleotides matching TRBD1. The V gene end was trimmed by 0 bases and the J gene end by 9 bases; junction bases not matched to a gene: 12. The CDR3 length is 18 residues. Germline V gene lookup returns CDR1 MGHRA and CDR2 YSYEKL. CDR3 residues: CASSQDGTGGAGSGIQYF. CDR3 bases: TGCGCCAGCAGCCAAGACGGGACAGGGGGCGCCGGGTCCGGCATTCAGTACTTC.

This chain connects TRBV13 to TRBJ2-7; D perhaps matches TRBD2 (6 bases). Trimming took 3 bases from V and 0 from J, leaving 12 bases between them. Germline loops: CDR1 PRHDT, CDR2 FYEKMQ (reference sequence). This CDR3 is 15 amino acids long. For the CDR3, the DNA is TGTGCCAGCAGCTTGGATAGCGGAAGCTCCTACGAGCAGTACTTC. This encodes CASSLDSGSSYEQYF.

The V and J genes are TRBV2 and TRBJ2-1, with 8 bases identical to TRBD2. Germline-derived CDR1 and CDR2 are SNHLY and FYNNEI. Trimming cost V 5 bases and J 5 bases; bases outside gene matches: 11. The CDR3 consists of 16 residues. CDR3 sequence (DNA): TGTGCCAGCAGTTCTCTGACTCGGGGGGGAAACAATGAGCAGTTCTTC. Its translation: CASSSLTRGGNNEQFF.

This clone was seen once. The chain employs TRBV27 and TRBJ1-1; D might be TRBD1 (5 bases). The germline V gene has CDR1 MNHEY and CDR2 SMNVEV (reference sequence). The V end lost 0 bases, the J end lost 0 bases, and 11 bases lay between the germline ends. The CDR3 covers 16 residues. CDR3 coding DNA: TGTGCCAGCAGTTTATCAGGGGCCAGGATGAACACTGAAGCTTTCTTT. This encodes CASSLSGARMNTEAFF.

The rearrangement uses TRBV5-1 and TRBJ2-5; possible D gene TRBD1, 6 bases. Per germline, CDR1 SGHRS and CDR2 YFSETQ. The CDR3 has 16 residues. Trimming pared 0 bases from V and 2 bases from J, leaving 14 bases between. The CDR3 nucleotides are TGCGCCAGCAGCTTGGCCCGGACAGTGGATCAAGAGACCCAGTACTTC. Translation: CASSLARTVDQETQYF.

The chain uses TRBV7-6 and TRBJ2-2, with D perhaps matching TRBD1 (5 bases). Germline V gene lookup returns CDR1 SGHVS and CDR2 FNYEAQ. Between the trimmed V and J ends, which lost 7 bases and 7 bases, there was a span of 19 bases. The CDR3 has 15 residues. The CDR3 region has the DNA TGTGCCAGCACCAGTAGGGGTCTAGGGGTCGGGGAGCTGTTTTTT. Encoded protein: CASTSRGLGVGELFF.

The DNA for the CDR3 is TGTGCCAGCTCACCACCGGGACTACACCAAGAGACCCAGTACTTC. It encodes CASSPPGLHQETQYF. The rearrangement uses TRBV18 and TRBJ2-5, with 7 bases identical to TRBD2. Germline values: CDR1 KGHSH, CDR2 LQKENI. CDR3 length: 15 residues. V lost 0 bases, J lost 0 bases, and 1 base stayed unmatched.

This clone was seen at least ten times. This chain links TRBV5-1 with TRBJ1-1, with D hard to call. The germline V gene has CDR1 SGHRS and CDR2 YFSETQ. Trimming cost V 2 bases and J 1 base, with 21 bases left between them. This CDR3 has 18 amino acids. In DNA, the CDR3 is TGCGCCAGCAGCTTAGGGATTTTCTCTCTAGCATGGAACACTGAAGCTTTCTTT. It yields the protein CASSLGIFSLAWNTEAFF.

The chain has TRBV27 and TRBJ2-1, with 16 nucleotides matching TRBD2. The CDR3 is 18 residues long. V shed 4 bases, J shed 10 bases, and the junction held 13 bases outside the gene matches. Germline V gene sequence: CDR1 MNHEY, CDR2 SMNVEV (reference sequence). CDR3 region: CASSYTTPGTSGRGEQFF. CDR3 bases: TGTGCCAGCAGTTATACGACGCCGGGGACTAGCGGGAGGGGAGAGCAGTTCTTC.

Points on this clone: This same CDR3 is encoded by further DNA sequences in the sample. The chain joins TRBV19 to TRBJ2-2, with 9 positions matching TRBD1. Trimming cost V 8 bases and J 1 base; bases outside gene matches: 2. Germline CDR1 LNHDA, CDR2 SQIVND (reference sequence). The CDR3 has 14 residues. In DNA, the CDR3 is TGTGCCAGTTCGGGACAGGGGAACACCGGGGAGCTGTTTTTT. Amino acid sequence: CASSGQGNTGELFF.

This rearrangement joins TRBV7-2 to TRBJ1-2, with D unclear. In germline, CDR1 is SGHTA, CDR2 FQGNSA. Deletions cut 5 bases from V and 2 bases from J, with 9 bases between. The CDR3 spans 13 residues. The CDR3 nucleotides are TGTGCCAGCAGCCCGAGTTGGAACTATGGCTACACCTTC. Protein sequence: CASSPSWNYGYTF.